The 19 T cell receptor beta chains given below trace back to one sample, sequenced in a study of metastatic and nonmetastatic thyroid tumors. Thyroid surgery was preceded by no treatment in any patient. TCRdb ran MiXCR on the PCR reads. The repertoire holds approximately 6,900 clones, with under 35% as singletons. Sequenced sample: adjacent normal tissue. Receptor source: a male donor with papillary thyroid cancer or a benign thyroid nodule (not recorded which). Some clones in this sample may be carry-over from other donors' samples.

This clone was seen a few times. This chain links TRBV11-1 with TRBJ2-6; D perhaps matches TRBD2 (6 bases). Germline V lookup: CDR1 SGHAT, CDR2 FQDESV (reference sequence). V was clipped by 5 bases and J by 3 bases, with 14 bases between them. The CDR3 totals 16 residues. The CDR3 region is CASSQSGQGGANVLTF. CDR3 coding DNA: TGTGCCAGCAGCCAGAGCGGGCAGGGTGGGGCCAACGTCCTGACTTTC.

The chain couples TRBV6-2 or TRBV6-3 to TRBJ1-6; D is perhaps TRBD1 (5 bases). The CDR3 runs to 16 residues. Germline CDR1 is MNHEY and CDR2 is SVGEGT. Trimming removed 3 bases at V and 12 bases at J, with 21 bases between. CDR3 in amino acids: CASSYRQFQGVLPLHF. CDR3 in DNA: TGTGCCAGCAGTTATCGCCAATTCCAGGGCGTCTTACCCCTCCACTTT.

This chain links TRBV6-1 with TRBJ1-1; the D gene is possibly TRBD1 (5 bases). CDR3 length: 14 residues. Germline V gene lookup returns CDR1 MNHNS and CDR2 SASEGT. The germline V and J ends were trimmed by 8 bases and 5 bases, with 18 bases remaining between them. The CDR3 sequence: CASFGGGERTEAFF. As DNA, the CDR3 is TGTGCCAGCTTCGGTGGGGGAGAGAGGACTGAAGCTTTCTTT.

This clone was counted a few times. This chain uses TRBV28 with TRBJ2-2; 11 nucleotides line up with TRBD2. This CDR3 contains 16 residues. The J segment lost 10 bases and the V segment lost 6 bases, leaving 13 bases of the junction unmatched. Germline lookup yields CDR1 MDHEN and CDR2 SYDVKM. The DNA of the CDR3 is TGTGCCAGCAGCGTAGTAGCGGGAGGGCGGACCATGGAGCTGTTTTTT. Protein: CASSVVAGGRTMELFF.

This clone was seen repeatedly, ten times or more. This chain links TRBV5-1 with TRBJ1-2, with D maybe TRBD1 (5 bases). With 5 bases removed from V and 3 bases from J, the gap between germline ends came to 11 bases. The CDR3 is 13 amino acids. Germline CDR1 reads SGHRS; CDR2 reads YFSETQ. The CDR3 DNA is TGCGCCAGCAGACAGGACCGAGACTATGGCTACACCTTC. It specifies CASRQDRDYGYTF.

At least ten counts were recorded for this clone. The chain joins TRBV2 to TRBJ1-2; 9 bases map to TRBD1. Trimming took 8 bases from V and 4 from J; bases not matched to a gene: 11. The CDR3 loop spans 15 amino acids. The germline CDR1 and CDR2 sequences are SNHLY and FYNNEI. The DNA for the CDR3 is TGTGCCAGCCAGGGTGGCGGACAGGGGCGCTATGGCTACACCTTC. Its translation is CASQGGGQGRYGYTF.

A few counts support this clone. The chain uses TRBV6-1 and TRBJ1-1, with TRBD1 matching 7 bases. The CDR3 consists of 16 residues. V was pared by 2 bases and J by 1 base, with 7 bases of the junction left unmatched. Germline V gene lookup returns CDR1 MNHNS and CDR2 SASEGT. Here the CDR3 DNA reads TGTGCCAGCAGTGAAAGGGGGACAGCCCCGAACACTGAAGCTTTCTTT. Its translation: CASSERGTAPNTEAFF.

This chain uses TRBV12-3 or TRBV12-4 with TRBJ2-7; D not resolved. This CDR3 is 14 amino acids long. V was clipped by 6 bases and J by 2 bases, with 14 bases between them. CDR3 nucleotides: TGTGCCAGCAGCACCCCAAGATTAGCCTACGAGCAGTACTTC. As protein: CASSTPRLAYEQYF.

This clone counts as medium-sized (0.01 to 0.1%). The rearrangement joins TRBV7-9 to TRBJ1-1, with 8 bases lining up with TRBD1. V lost 3 bases, J lost 4 bases, and 4 bases stayed unmatched. The germline CDR1 and CDR2 sequences are SEHNR and FQNEAQ (reference sequence). The CDR3 totals 14 residues. CDR3 DNA: TGTGCCAGCAGCTTGATCACAGGGGGCACTGAAGCTTTCTTT. As protein: CASSLITGGTEAFF.

By share of the sample, this clone is medium-sized. This chain connects TRBV4-3 to TRBJ2-1; no definite D call. V was trimmed by 4 bases and J by 8 bases, leaving 12 bases between them. Germline values: CDR1 LGHNA, CDR2 YSLEER. The CDR3 extends over 13 amino acids. The CDR3 protein is CASSPPGVDEQFF. CDR3 bases: TGCGCCAGCAGCCCTCCGGGCGTGGATGAGCAGTTCTTC.

The chain links TRBV11-2 to TRBJ2-1; TRBD2 matches at 16 bases. CDR3 length: 16 residues. Germline V gene sequence: CDR1 SGHAT, CDR2 FQNNGV. V dropped 6 bases and J dropped 7; count of bases not matched to a gene: 6. CDR3 DNA: TGTGCCAGCAGGGAGGGACTAGCGGGAGGGCAGAATGAGCAGTTCTTC. The encoded protein is CASREGLAGGQNEQFF.

The chain links TRBV11-1 to TRBJ2-7; D is tentatively TRBD1 or TRBD2 (5 bases each). The CDR3 sequence is 14 residues long. CDR1 SGHAT and CDR2 FQDESV come from the germline V gene (reference sequence). V lost 5 bases and J lost 4, with 15 bases in between. The CDR3 spells CASSMGTVGYEQYF. CDR3 nucleotides: TGTGCCAGCAGCATGGGGACGGTAGGGTACGAGCAGTACTTC.

This clone has just a few counts. The chain employs TRBV11-2 and TRBJ2-1; no clear D gene. V shed 3 bases and J shed 5 bases, with 8 bases lying between them. The CDR3 runs 13 residues. CDR1 SGHAT and CDR2 FQNNGV come from the germline V gene. CDR3 bases: TGTGCCAGCAGCTTCTCGCGAAACAATGAGCAGTTCTTC. It yields the protein CASSFSRNNEQFF.

This clone came up a few times. The chain couples TRBV6-2 or TRBV6-3 to TRBJ2-1; TRBD2 is a possible D gene (5 bases). Trimming stripped 4 bases from V and 2 bases from J, with 12 bases between. Germline CDR1 MNHEY, CDR2 SVGEGT. This CDR3 has 15 amino acids. The CDR3 region is CASSFASWAYNEQFF. In nucleotides, the CDR3 is TGTGCCAGCAGTTTCGCTAGCTGGGCCTACAATGAGCAGTTCTTC.

By share, this clone counts as medium-sized. The rearrangement links TRBV5-1 to TRBJ1-6; possibly TRBD1 for D (6 bases). The CDR3 length is 14 residues. The V and J ends lost 0 bases and 10 bases respectively, with 11 bases between them. Germline CDR1 is SGHRS and CDR2 is YFSETQ. CDR3 in amino acids: CASSLGQVLSPLHF. DNA for the CDR3: TGCGCCAGCAGCTTGGGACAGGTTCTCTCACCCCTCCACTTT.

This clone counts as medium-sized. The same CDR3 is also encoded by other DNA sequences in this sample. The V call is TRBV5-1, the J call TRBJ2-3; D gene ambiguous. V was clipped by 0 bases and J by 5 bases, with 13 bases between them. CDR1 and CDR2 (germline): SGHRS, YFSETQ. The CDR3 extends over 15 amino acids. The CDR3 protein is CASSLVGSRVDTQYF. The CDR3 bases are TGCGCCAGCAGCTTGGTAGGTTCAAGGGTAGATACGCAGTATTTT. Drawing the rest from reference TRBV5-1 and TRBJ2-3, the complete variable domain is KAGVTQTPRYLIKTRGQQVTLSCSPISGHRSVSWYQQTPGQGLQFLFEYFSETQRNKGNFPGRFSGRQFSNSRSEMNVSTLELGDSALYLCASSLVGSRVDTQYFGPGTRLTVL.

This clone has at least ten counts. This sample also contains other DNA sequences that code for the same CDR3. The gene calls are TRBV9 and TRBJ2-1; 10 bases are a match to TRBD2. Per germline, CDR1 SGDLS and CDR2 YYNGEE. The CDR3 covers 16 residues. V lost 4 bases to trimming and J lost 4 bases; unmatched junction nucleotides: 8. DNA of the CDR3: TGTGCCAGCAGCCCCCGAGCGGGAGGGGATTACAATGAGCAGTTCTTC. This encodes CASSPRAGGDYNEQFF.

The chain is built from TRBV7-9 and TRBJ2-2; D not resolved. The CDR3 consists of 15 residues. Trimming shortened V by 1 base and J by 0 bases, and 6 bases separated the two germline ends. The V gene's germline CDR1 is SEHNR and CDR2 FQNEAQ (reference sequence). The CDR3 region is CASSLGLTNTGELFF. DNA for the CDR3: TGTGCCAGCAGCTTAGGGCTTACGAACACCGGGGAGCTGTTTTTT.

The chain recombines TRBV6-4 with TRBJ2-2, with 8 bases aligning to TRBD1. Germline values: CDR1 MRHNA, CDR2 SNTAGT. The CDR3 has 15 amino acids. Trimming cost V 3 bases and J 1 base; bases outside gene matches: 1. The CDR3 sequence is CASSEGTGNTGELFF. The CDR3 DNA follows: TGTGCCAGCAGTGAGGGGACAGGGAACACCGGGGAGCTGTTTTTT.